This T cell receptor (beta chain) was captured by sequencing in a study of cytomegalovirus exposure and HLA in healthy donors. Points from the study as a whole: Researchers catalogued 160 or so TCR beta chains as cytomegalovirus-associated.

On this clone: Its antigen remains unidentified.

PCR involved 60 Vbeta and 13 Jbeta primers. The repertoire was sequenced with immunoSEQ multiplex PCR; TCRdb's copy has only in-frame clones and lacks some. The table records about 95,000 clones, about two thirds of them present only once. Sequencing was performed on PBMCs. This TCR was recovered from a man aged 55 to 70 in good health and CMV-seronegative.

The CDR3 loop is CATSRVGSGTIGELFF. CDR3 in DNA: TGTGCCACCAGCAGAGTGGGTAGCGGGACAATCGGGGAGCTGTTTTTT. This rearrangement joins TRBV15 to TRBJ2-2; 8 positions agree with TRBD2. Trimming removed 1 base from V and 7 bases from J; junction bases left unmatched: 8. The length of the CDR3 is 16 residues. The germline CDR1 and CDR2 sequences are LNHNV and YYDKDF (reference sequence).